This T cell receptor beta chain was captured by sequencing in a study of tissue T cells after allogeneic stem cell transplantation. Survey-depth TCRbeta CDR3 sequencing reported V/J genes and productive frequencies. Repertoires were generated with immunoSEQ multiplex PCR, while TCRdb's copy carries only in-frame clones and drops some. The sample includes roughly 8,700 clones, under 55% of them seen just once. Indicated time point: mouse harvest day 7 after allogeneic transplant. Mouse grafts combined 10^7 T-cell-depleted bone marrow cells with 10^6 splenic CD5+ T cells. General study findings and limits: In patients and mice, blood and spleen missed much of tissue repertoire. Within patients, tissue anatomy strongly shaped TCR repertoire composition. Motif-based clustering found tissue-specific repertoire signatures shared across patients, though few clones were shared.

The germline CDR1 and CDR2 sequences are KGHPV and FQNQEV (reference sequence). CDR3 length: 13 amino acids. V was trimmed by 3 bases and J by 4 bases, leaving 8 bases between them. Regarding this clone: Antigen unknown. Gene names follow the mouse nomenclature. The CDR3 is cut off 1 residue early in the read; its end comes from the germline J gene.

Sequencing was performed on gut tissue. This TCR was recovered from a female BALB/c mouse given C57BL/6 T cells with graft-versus-host disease after an allogeneic hematopoietic cell transplant. This sequence joins TRBV26 and TRBJ2-5, with D possibly being TRBD1 (6 bases). The CDR3 sequence is CASSLWDKDTQYF. Incomplete CDR3 DNA: TGTGCCAGCAGTCTTTGGGACAAAGACACCCAGTAC.